The 21 T cell receptor beta chains below were found in one sample sequenced in a study of T cell changes during pregnancy in multiple sclerosis. Sequenced by immunoSEQ multiplex PCR; TCRdb stores in-frame clones only, minus some. The profile shows 70,000 to 95,000 clones, 90% to 95% of them singletons. The sample was peripheral blood, taken in the third trimester of pregnancy. The receptor set was obtained from a female donor with multiple sclerosis, enrolled in a pregnancy study.

This rearrangement joins TRBV25-1 to TRBJ2-5, with a tentative D call TRBD2 (5 bases). CDR1 is MGHDK and CDR2 is SYGVNS in the germline V gene. V was trimmed by 6 bases and J by 2 bases, leaving 10 bases between them. This CDR3 contains 13 residues. CDR3 region: CASSRPGQETQYF. CDR3 sequence (DNA): TGTGCCAGCAGCCGCCCGGGGCAAGAGACCCAGTACTTC.

V and J are TRBV6-6 and TRBJ1-5; D may be TRBD1 (5 bases). The CDR3 runs to 14 residues. Germline V CDR1 and CDR2: MNHNY, SVGAGI (reference sequence). V lost 5 bases and J lost 0, with 8 bases in between. CDR3 amino acids: CASSTTDSNQPQHF. The CDR3 region has the DNA TGTGCCAGCAGTACGACAGATAGCAATCAGCCCCAGCATTTT.

The chain carries TRBV10-3 and TRBJ1-2; 8 nucleotides line up with TRBD1. From germline, CDR1 is ENHRY and CDR2 SYGVKD. The CDR3 is 14 amino acids. The J segment lost 8 bases and the V segment lost 5 bases, leaving 10 bases of the junction unmatched. The CDR3 DNA reads as TGTGCCATCAGTCTACAGACAGGGGCGGGAGGCTACACCTTC. Translation gives CAISLQTGAGGYTF.

The V call is TRBV27, the J call TRBJ2-6, with D perhaps TRBD1 (5 bases). The V and J ends lost 7 bases and 0 bases respectively, with 13 bases between them. CDR1 MNHEY and CDR2 SMNVEV come from the germline V gene (reference sequence). The CDR3 has 16 amino acids. The CDR3 loop reads CASTRHRTSGANVLTF. As DNA, the CDR3 is TGTGCCAGCACCAGGCACAGGACCTCTGGGGCCAACGTCCTGACTTTC. Full variable domain (rest looked up from reference TRBV27 and TRBJ2-6): EAQVTQNPRYLITVTGKKLTVTCSQNMNHEYMSWYRQDPGLGLRQIYYSMNVEVTDKGDVPEGYKVSRKEKRNFPLILESPSPNQTSLYFCASTRHRTSGANVLTFGAGSRLTVL.

This sequence joins TRBV5-8 and TRBJ1-2; D gene uncertain. CDR1 is SGHTS and CDR2 is YDEGEE in the germline V gene. V lost 4 bases and J 2 bases, leaving 15 bases between the germline ends. The CDR3 covers 15 residues. The CDR3 DNA reads TGTGCCAGCAGCCGCAACCCTTCGGGAAACTATGGCTACACCTTC. It yields the protein CASSRNPSGNYGYTF.

The J gene is TRBJ1-3, the V gene TRBV7-6; D uncertain. Looked up from germline, CDR1 is SGHVS and CDR2 is FNYEAQ. The CDR3 length is 16 residues. Between the trimmed V and J ends, which lost 5 bases and 0 bases, there was a span of 14 bases. CDR3 bases: TGTGCCAGCAGCCCGTTGACTCTAACCTCTGGAAACACCATATATTTT. This translates into CASSPLTLTSGNTIYF.

The chain recombines TRBV4-1 with TRBJ1-4, with TRBD1 matching over 8 bases. Unmatched junction bases numbered 5, after V lost 0 bases and J lost 8 bases. The CDR3 contains 15 residues. The germline V gene has CDR1 MGHRA and CDR2 YSYEKL. CDR3 DNA sequence: TGCGCCAGCAGCCAAGATCAGGGGGCGGGAGAAAAACTGTTTTTT. It specifies CASSQDQGAGEKLFF.

V usage is TRBV11-2 and J usage is TRBJ2-7; 8 nucleotides align to TRBD1. Germline assignment: CDR1 SGHAT and CDR2 FQNNGV. V trimming: 2 bases; J trimming: 5 bases; junction bases outside the gene matches: 8. This CDR3 is 15 amino acids long. In DNA form, the CDR3 reads TGTGCCAGCAGCTTAACGTGGCAGGGGGCGGACGAGCAGTACTTC. As protein: CASSLTWQGADEQYF.

CDR3 region: CASSPGTGANYGYTF. The CDR3 DNA sequence: TGTGCCAGCTCACCTGGGACAGGGGCTAACTATGGCTACACCTTC. The chain uses TRBV18 and TRBJ1-2; TRBD1 aligns across 10 bases. The CDR3 spans 15 residues. With V trimmed by 3 bases and J by 0 bases, 1 base remained unmatched. CDR1 is KGHSH and CDR2 is LQKENI in the germline V gene. The full variable domain, rest sourced from reference TRBV18 and TRBJ1-2, is NAGVMQNPRHLVRRRGQEARLRCSPMKGHSHVYWYRQLPEEGLKFMVYLQKENIIDESGMPKERFSAEFPKEGPSILRIQQVVRGDSAAYFCASSPGTGANYGYTFGSGTRLTVV.

The DNA for the CDR3 is TGTGCCAGCAGCTCCAGACTAGCGGGAGATATAGAGACCCAGTACTTC. This translates into CASSSRLAGDIETQYF. This chain connects TRBV11-2 to TRBJ2-5, with 12 bases identical to TRBD2. The CDR3 is 16 residues long. The junction had 7 bases not matched to a gene; V was cut back by 4 bases and J by 4 bases. Germline CDR1 reads SGHAT; CDR2 reads FQNNGV.

This clone was recorded only once. The gene calls are TRBV6-6 and TRBJ2-2, with 10 nucleotides matching TRBD1. The J segment lost 5 bases and the V segment lost 9 bases, leaving 12 bases of the junction unmatched. Germline V gene lookup returns CDR1 MNHNY and CDR2 SVGAGI (reference sequence). The CDR3 covers 16 residues. The CDR3 DNA sequence: TGTGCCAGTATCAACCGGGACAGGGGAGAAACCGGGGAGCTGTTTTTT. This gives the protein CASINRDRGETGELFF.

A single count supports this clone. The rearrangement joins TRBV28 to TRBJ2-1, with TRBD1 matching over 10 bases. The CDR3 has 14 amino acids. J was trimmed by 6 bases and V by 8 bases; bases with no gene match: 7. Germline V gene data show CDR1 as MDHEN and CDR2 as SYDVKM. This CDR3 is CASLTGGLPNEQFF. The CDR3 DNA follows: TGTGCCAGCCTGACAGGGGGCCTACCCAATGAGCAGTTCTTC.

The chain employs TRBV2 and TRBJ2-2; TRBD1 matches at 8 bases. The J segment lost 2 bases and the V segment lost 8 bases, leaving 7 bases of the junction unmatched. This CDR3 is 15 amino acids long. From germline, CDR1 is SNHLY and CDR2 FYNNEI. CDR3 sequence: CASEGQGQNTGELFF. The DNA of the CDR3 is TGTGCCAGCGAAGGACAGGGCCAAAACACCGGGGAGCTGTTTTTT.

The chain combines TRBV7-9 with TRBJ1-5; TRBD1 might be the D (5 bases). Trimming shortened V by 1 base and J by 11 bases, and 21 bases separated the two germline ends. Germline CDR1 reads SEHNR; CDR2 reads FQNEAQ (reference sequence). The CDR3 has 16 residues. The CDR3 DNA reads as TGTGCCAGCAGCTTAGGGGGGGACCCCGGAGCAGTGACCCAGCATTTT. Translated, it gives CASSLGGDPGAVTQHF.

The chain employs TRBV28 and TRBJ2-1, with 8 bases fitting TRBD1. CDR1 is MDHEN, CDR2 SYDVKM, per germline. This CDR3 comprises 19 residues. The trim removed 3 bases at V and 3 bases at J, leaving 16 bases unmatched. The CDR3 DNA reads TGTGCCAGCAGTTTGTCCCCCTTCATGGGACAGGCCGTCTACAATGAGCAGTTCTTC. This sequence encodes CASSLSPFMGQAVYNEQFF.

This clone has only a few counts. The rearrangement links TRBV19 to TRBJ1-1; TRBD1 agrees at 8 bases. In germline, CDR1 is LNHDA, CDR2 SQIVND (reference sequence). V was clipped by 5 bases and J by 9 bases; unmatched bases: 14. The CDR3 covers 15 residues. The DNA for the CDR3 is TGTGCCAGTAGTTACGGGACAGGACATTCACTGCAAGCTTTCTTT. It is translated as CASSYGTGHSLQAFF. The variable domain in full, completed from reference TRBV19 and TRBJ1-1, reads DGGITQSPKYLFRKEGQNVTLSCEQNLNHDAMYWYRQDPGQGLRLIYYSQIVNDFQKGDIAEGYSVSREKKESFPLTVTSAQKNPTAFYLCASSYGTGHSLQAFFGQGTRLTVV.

V gene TRBV7-2 combines with J gene TRBJ2-5; tentatively, D is TRBD2 (6 bases). The CDR3 is 13 residues long. Germline loops: CDR1 SGHTA, CDR2 FQGNSA. Trimming stripped 5 bases from V and 5 bases from J, with 12 bases between. The CDR3 loop is CASSLGRRETQYF. The DNA of the CDR3 is TGTGCCAGCAGCCTAGGGAGGAGGGAGACCCAGTACTTC.

The gene calls are TRBV6-5 and TRBJ2-1; 7 bases map to TRBD2. The CDR3 runs 15 residues. V gave up 8 bases and J gave up 7 bases; unmatched junction bases: 14. Germline CDR1 is MNHEY and CDR2 is SVGAGI. CDR3: CASSLGGITGNEQFF. The CDR3 nucleotides read TGTGCCAGCTCTCTGGGGGGGATAACAGGAAATGAGCAGTTCTTC.

The chain employs TRBV19 and TRBJ2-2; tentatively, D is TRBD2 (6 bases). Germline lookup yields CDR1 LNHDA and CDR2 SQIVND (reference sequence). This CDR3 is built from 14 residues. Trimming stripped 7 bases from V and 6 bases from J, with 15 bases between. The CDR3 loop is CASIAGTLAGELFF. CDR3 DNA: TGTGCCAGTATTGCGGGAACCCTCGCCGGGGAGCTGTTTTTT.

This rearrangement joins TRBV5-4 to TRBJ1-4, with D possibly TRBD1 on 6 matching bases. CDR3 length equals 13 residues. Germline V gives CDR1 SGHNT, CDR2 YYREEE (reference sequence). Trimming took 1 base from V and 13 from J, leaving 14 bases between them. The CDR3 reads CASSLWGGPGLFF. The CDR3 region has the DNA TGTGCCAGCAGCTTGTGGGGGGGGCCAGGACTGTTTTTT. Filled out from reference TRBV5-4 and TRBJ1-4, the complete variable domain reads ETGVTQSPTHLIKTRGQQVTLRCSSQSGHNTVSWYQQALGQGPQFIFQYYREEENGRGNFPPRFSGLQFPNYSSELNVNALELDDSALYLCASSLWGGPGLFFGSGTQLSVL.

V gene TRBV28 combines with J gene TRBJ2-2; 9 nucleotides align to TRBD1. This CDR3 comprises 17 residues. Germline V gene lookup returns CDR1 MDHEN and CDR2 SYDVKM. Trimming took 4 bases from V and 4 from J; bases not matched to a gene: 10. The CDR3 loop reads CASSSPWTGVFTGELFF. As DNA, the CDR3 is TGTGCCAGCAGTTCACCCTGGACAGGGGTTTTCACCGGGGAGCTGTTTTTT.